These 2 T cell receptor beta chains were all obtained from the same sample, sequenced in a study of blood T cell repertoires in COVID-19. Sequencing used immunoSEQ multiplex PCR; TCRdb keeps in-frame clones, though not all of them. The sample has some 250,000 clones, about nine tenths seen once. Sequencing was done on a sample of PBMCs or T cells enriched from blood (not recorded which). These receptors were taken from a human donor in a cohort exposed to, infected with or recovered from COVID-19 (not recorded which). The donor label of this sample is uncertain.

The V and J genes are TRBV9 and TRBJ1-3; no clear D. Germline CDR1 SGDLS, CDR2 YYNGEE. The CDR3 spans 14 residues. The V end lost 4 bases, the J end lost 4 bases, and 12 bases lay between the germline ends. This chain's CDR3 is CASSPRGMGNTIYF. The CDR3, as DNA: TGTGCCAGCAGCCCCAGAGGGATGGGAAACACCATATATTTT.

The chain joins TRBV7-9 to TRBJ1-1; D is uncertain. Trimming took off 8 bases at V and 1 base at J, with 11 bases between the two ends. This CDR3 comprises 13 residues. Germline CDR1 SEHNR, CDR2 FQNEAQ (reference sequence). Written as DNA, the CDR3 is TGTGCCAGCCTATATTCTGCGAACACTGAAGCTTTCTTT. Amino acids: CASLYSANTEAFF.